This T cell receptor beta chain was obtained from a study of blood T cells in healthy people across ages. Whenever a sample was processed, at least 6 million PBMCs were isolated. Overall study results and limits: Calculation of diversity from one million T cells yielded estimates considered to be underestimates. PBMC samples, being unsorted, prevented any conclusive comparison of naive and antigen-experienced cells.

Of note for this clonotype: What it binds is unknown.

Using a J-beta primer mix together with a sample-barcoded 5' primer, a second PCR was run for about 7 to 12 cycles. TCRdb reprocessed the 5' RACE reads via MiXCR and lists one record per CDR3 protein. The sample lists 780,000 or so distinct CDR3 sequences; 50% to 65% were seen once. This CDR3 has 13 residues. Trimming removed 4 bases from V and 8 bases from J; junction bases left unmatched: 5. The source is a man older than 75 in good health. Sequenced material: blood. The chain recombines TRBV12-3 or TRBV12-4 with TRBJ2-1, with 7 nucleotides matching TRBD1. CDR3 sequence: CASSSTGSDEQFF. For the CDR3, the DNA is TGTGCCAGCAGTTCGACAGGGAGCGATGAGCAGTTCTTC.